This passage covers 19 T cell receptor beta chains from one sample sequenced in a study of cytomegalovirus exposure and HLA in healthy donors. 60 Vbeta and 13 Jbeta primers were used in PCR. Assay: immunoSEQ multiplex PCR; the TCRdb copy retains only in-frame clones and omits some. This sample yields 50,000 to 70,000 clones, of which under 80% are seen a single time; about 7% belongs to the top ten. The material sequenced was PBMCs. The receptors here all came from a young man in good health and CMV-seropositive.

The CDR3 loop is CASSLATGGGTQYF. In nucleotides, the CDR3 is TGTGCCAGCAGCTTAGCGACGGGCGGGGGGACCCAGTACTTC. The V gene is TRBV7-8, the J gene TRBJ2-5, with 7 bases identical to TRBD2. This CDR3 is 14 amino acids long. Germline V gives CDR1 SGHVS, CDR2 FQNEAQ. V lost 0 bases and J lost 7; bases outside the gene matches: 5.

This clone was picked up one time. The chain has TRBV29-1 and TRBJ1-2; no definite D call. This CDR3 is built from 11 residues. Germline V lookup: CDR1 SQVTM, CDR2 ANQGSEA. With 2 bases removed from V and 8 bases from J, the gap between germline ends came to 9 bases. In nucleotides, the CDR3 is TGCAGCGTTGAATACAGCCGAGGCTACACCTTC. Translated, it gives CSVEYSRGYTF.

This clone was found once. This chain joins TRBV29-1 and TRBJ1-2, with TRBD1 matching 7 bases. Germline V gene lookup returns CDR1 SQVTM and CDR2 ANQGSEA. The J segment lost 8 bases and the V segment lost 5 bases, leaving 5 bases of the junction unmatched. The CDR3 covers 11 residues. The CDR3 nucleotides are TGCAGCGTTACAGGCAGGGGGGGCTACACCTTC. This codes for CSVTGRGGYTF.

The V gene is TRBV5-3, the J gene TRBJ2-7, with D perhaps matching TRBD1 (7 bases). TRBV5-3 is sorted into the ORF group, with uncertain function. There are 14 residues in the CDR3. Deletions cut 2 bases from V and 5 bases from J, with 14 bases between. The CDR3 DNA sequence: TGTGCCAGAAGCTTAGCAGGGGGACTCAACGAGCAGTACTTC. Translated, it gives CARSLAGGLNEQYF.

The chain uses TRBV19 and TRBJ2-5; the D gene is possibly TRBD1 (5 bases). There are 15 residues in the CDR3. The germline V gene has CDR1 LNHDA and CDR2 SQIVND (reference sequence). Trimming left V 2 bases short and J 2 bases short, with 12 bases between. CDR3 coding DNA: TGTGCCAGTAGTATATGGGGCAGCCTACAAGAGACCCAGTACTTC. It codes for CASSIWGSLQETQYF.

The CDR3 DNA reads as TGTGCCAGCAGCTTGTTAACGGGGGGCGGGATTCAGTACTTC. This translates into CASSLLTGGGIQYF. The chain carries TRBV5-8 and TRBJ2-4, with D maybe TRBD2 (7 bases). The germline gives CDR1 SGHTS, CDR2 YDEGEE. The CDR3 sequence is 14 residues long. V was pared by 1 base and J by 10 bases, with 15 bases between.

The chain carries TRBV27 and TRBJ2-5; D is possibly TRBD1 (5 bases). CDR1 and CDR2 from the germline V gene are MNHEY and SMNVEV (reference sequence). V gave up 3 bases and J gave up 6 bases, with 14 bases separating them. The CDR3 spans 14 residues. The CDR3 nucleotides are TGTGCCAGCAGTTTTGACAGTTTTTCGAAGACCCAGTACTTC. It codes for CASSFDSFSKTQYF.

This CDR3 is CASSIGTTHAEAFF. For the CDR3, the DNA is TGTGCCAGTAGTATCGGGACAACCCACGCTGAAGCTTTCTTT. The chain recombines TRBV19 with TRBJ1-1, with D maybe TRBD1 (6 bases). The CDR3 consists of 14 residues. Trimming cost V 3 bases and J 6 bases, with 14 bases left between them. The germline V gene encodes CDR1 LNHDA and CDR2 SQIVND (reference sequence).

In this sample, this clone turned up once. The CDR3 DNA is TGTGCCAGCAGCTCCTTTGCGGGGGGGTACAATGAGCAGTTCTTC. This gives the protein CASSSFAGGYNEQFF. This chain connects TRBV5-5 to TRBJ2-1; 9 bases are a match to TRBD2. The CDR3 has 15 amino acids. Germline CDR1 and CDR2: SGHKS and YYEKEE (reference sequence). V shed 3 bases, J shed 4 bases, and the junction held 5 bases outside the gene matches.

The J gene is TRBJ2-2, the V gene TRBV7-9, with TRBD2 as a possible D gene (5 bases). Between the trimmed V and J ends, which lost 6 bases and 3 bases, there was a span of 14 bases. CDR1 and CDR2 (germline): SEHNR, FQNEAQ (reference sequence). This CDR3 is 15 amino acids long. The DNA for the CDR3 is TGTGCCAGCAGACGAGGGTCGGTGGACACCGGGGAGCTGTTTTTT. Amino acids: CASRRGSVDTGELFF.

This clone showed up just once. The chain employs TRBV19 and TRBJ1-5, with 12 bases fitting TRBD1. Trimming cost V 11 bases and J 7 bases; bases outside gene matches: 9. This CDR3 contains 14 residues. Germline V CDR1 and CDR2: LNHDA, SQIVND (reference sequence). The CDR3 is CASGDRGLGQPQHF. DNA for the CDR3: TGTGCCTCGGGGGACAGGGGGCTAGGGCAGCCCCAGCATTTT.

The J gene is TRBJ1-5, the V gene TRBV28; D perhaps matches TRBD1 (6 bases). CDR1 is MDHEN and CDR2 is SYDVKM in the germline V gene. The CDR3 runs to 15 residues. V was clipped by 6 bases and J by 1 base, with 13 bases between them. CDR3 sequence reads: CASRIPTGSNQPQHF. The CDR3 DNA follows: TGTGCCAGCAGAATACCCACAGGGAGCAATCAGCCCCAGCATTTT.

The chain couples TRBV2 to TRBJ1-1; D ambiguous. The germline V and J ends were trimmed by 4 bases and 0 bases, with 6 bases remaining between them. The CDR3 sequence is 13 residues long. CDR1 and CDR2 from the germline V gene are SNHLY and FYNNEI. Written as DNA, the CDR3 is TGTGCCAGCAGTGTTCTCTTGAACACTGAAGCTTTCTTT. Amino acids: CASSVLLNTEAFF.

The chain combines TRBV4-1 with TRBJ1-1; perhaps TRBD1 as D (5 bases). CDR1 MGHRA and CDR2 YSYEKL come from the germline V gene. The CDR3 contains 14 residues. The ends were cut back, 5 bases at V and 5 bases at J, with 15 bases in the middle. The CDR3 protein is CASSSGGGYTEAFF. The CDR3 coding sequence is TGCGCCAGCAGCTCTGGGGGGGGGTATACTGAAGCTTTCTTT.

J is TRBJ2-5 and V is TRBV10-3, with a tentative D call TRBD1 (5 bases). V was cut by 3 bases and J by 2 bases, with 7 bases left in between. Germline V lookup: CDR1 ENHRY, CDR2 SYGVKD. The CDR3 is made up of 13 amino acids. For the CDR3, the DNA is TGTGCCATCAGTGAAGGGGCTCAAGAGACCCAGTACTTC. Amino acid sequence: CAISEGAQETQYF.

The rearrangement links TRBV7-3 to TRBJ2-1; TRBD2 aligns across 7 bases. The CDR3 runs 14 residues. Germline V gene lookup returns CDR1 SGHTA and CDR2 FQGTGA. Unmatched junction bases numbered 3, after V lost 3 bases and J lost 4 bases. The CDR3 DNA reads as TGTGCCAGCAGCTTGGGAGGGATGTACAATGAGCAGTTCTTC. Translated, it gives CASSLGGMYNEQFF.

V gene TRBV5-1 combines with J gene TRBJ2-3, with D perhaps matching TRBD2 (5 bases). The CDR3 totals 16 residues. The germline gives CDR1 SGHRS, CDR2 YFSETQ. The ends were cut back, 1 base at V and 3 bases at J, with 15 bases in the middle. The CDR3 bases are TGCGCCAGCAGCTTGTCCATCGTTCGGGGTACAGATACGCAGTATTTT. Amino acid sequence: CASSLSIVRGTDTQYF.

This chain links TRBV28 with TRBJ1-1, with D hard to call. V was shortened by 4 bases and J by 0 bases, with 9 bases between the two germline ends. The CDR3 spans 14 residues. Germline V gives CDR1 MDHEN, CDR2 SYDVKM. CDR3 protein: CASSSGSMNTEAFF. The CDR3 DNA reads TGTGCCAGCAGTTCAGGTTCCATGAACACTGAAGCTTTCTTT.

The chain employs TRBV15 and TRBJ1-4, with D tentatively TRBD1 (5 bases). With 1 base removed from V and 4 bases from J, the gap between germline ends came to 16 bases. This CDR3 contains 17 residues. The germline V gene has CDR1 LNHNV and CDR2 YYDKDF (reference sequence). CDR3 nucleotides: TGTGCCACCAGCAGAGCCGCGGGACGGAGGCGTAATGAAAAACTGTTTTTT. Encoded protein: CATSRAAGRRRNEKLFF. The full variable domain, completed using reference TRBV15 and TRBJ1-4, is DAMVIQNPRYQVTQFGKPVTLSCSQTLNHNVMYWYQQKSSQAPKLLFHYYDKDFNNEADTPDNFQSRRPNTSFCFLDIRSPGLGDTAMYLCATSRAAGRRRNEKLFFGSGTQLSVL.